This T cell receptor beta chain was observed in a study of CD8 T cells in Susac syndrome. The RNA input was about 0.5 to 1 ug, and it was reverse transcribed with random hexamers. The amplification used immunoSEQ multiplex PCR on TCR beta CDR3; it spanned 54 Vbeta and 13 Jbeta. TCRdb redid the calling of the immunoSEQ multiplex PCR reads with MiXCR, one entry per CDR3 protein. This sample has 150,000 to 200,000 distinct CDR3 sequences, with approximately 93% found just once. V was pared by 0 bases and J by 3 bases, with 11 bases between. Germline CDR1 is LGHDT and CDR2 is YNNKEL (reference sequence). There are 15 residues in the CDR3.

The source is a human donor in good health. The chain recombines TRBV3-1 with TRBJ2-5; TRBD1 might be the D (6 bases). The sample comprised CD4+ T cells from PBMCs. CDR3 DNA sequence: TGTGCCAGCAGCCAAGATCCCCAGGGGAAAGAGACCCAGTACTTC. Translating gives CASSQDPQGKETQYF.